This T cell receptor (beta chain) originates from a study of T cells of healthy individuals. The sample holds a few counts of this clonotype. In TCRdb, the 5' RACE reads were re-called with MiXCR into one record per CDR3 protein. Of some 69,000 distinct CDR3 sequences in the sample, under 20% were seen once. Germline lookup yields CDR1 MGHRA and CDR2 YSYEKL. Trimming at V came to 2 bases and at J to 4 bases, leaving 8 bases not matched to a gene. There are 16 residues in the CDR3. The sequence derives from a human donor in good health. V is TRBV4-1 and J is TRBJ2-1; the match to TRBD2 covers 7 bases. The CDR3 DNA reads TGCGCCAGCAGCCAAATTGGGCGGGGGTTGTACAATGAGCAGTTCTTC. Its translation: CASSQIGRGLYNEQFF.